This TCR beta chain was documented in a study of beta chain features in type 1 diabetes. About this clone: Its antigen is as yet unknown.

General study points: Shortening that was moderate but significant affected the TCRB CDR3s of Type 1 diabetes patients in all four CD4+ subsets.

As every portion of the isolated RNA was reverse transcribed, the sequencing read expressed TCRB transcripts. Data came from immunoSEQ multiplex PCR; TCRdb stores just in-frame clones and leaves some out. The sample yields hundreds of thousands of clones, 14% to 15% seen once. The CDR3 length is 18 residues. The ends lost 3 bases at V and 4 bases at J; junction bases unmatched: 16. CDR1 and CDR2 (germline): LGHNA, YSLEER. Sample: naive CD4+ T cells from blood. The receptor was isolated from a man between 18 and 35 years old with type 1 diabetes. This chain uses TRBV4-3 with TRBJ1-2, with 8 bases lining up with TRBD1. CDR3 loop: CASSHKGEQGDIRYGYTF. In DNA form, the CDR3 reads TGCGCCAGCAGCCACAAAGGGGAACAGGGGGATATTCGCTATGGCTACACCTTC.